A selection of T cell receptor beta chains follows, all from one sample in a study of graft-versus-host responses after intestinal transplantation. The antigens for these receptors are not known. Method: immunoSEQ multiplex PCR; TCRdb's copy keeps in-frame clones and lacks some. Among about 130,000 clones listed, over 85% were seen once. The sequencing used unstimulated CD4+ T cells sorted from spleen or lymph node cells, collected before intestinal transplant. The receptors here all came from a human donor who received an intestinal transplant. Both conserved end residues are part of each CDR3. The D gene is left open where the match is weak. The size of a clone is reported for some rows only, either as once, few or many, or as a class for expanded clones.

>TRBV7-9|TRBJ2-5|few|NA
TGTGCCAGCAGTCCCGGAGTAGGGAACCAAGAGACCCAGTACTTC
CASSPGVGNQETQYF
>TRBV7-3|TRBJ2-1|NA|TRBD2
TGTGCCAGCAGCTTAGGTCTAGCGGGCTCGAATGAGCAGTTCTTC
CASSLGLAGSNEQFF
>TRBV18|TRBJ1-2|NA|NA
TGTGCCAGCTCACCACGGGCCAGGGAGGATGGCTACACCTTC
CASSPRAREDGYTF
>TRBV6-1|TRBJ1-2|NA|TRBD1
TGTGCCAGCAGCGTACAGGGGATCTATGGCTACACCTTC
CASSVQGIYGYTF
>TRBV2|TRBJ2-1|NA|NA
TGTGCCAGCAGTGAGATTCAACACAATGAGCAGTTCTTC
CASSEIQHNEQFF
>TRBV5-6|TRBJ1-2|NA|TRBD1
TGTGCCAGCAGCTTCTCTTCTTTGGGACAGTTCATCTATGGCTACACCTTC
CASSFSSLGQFIYGYTF
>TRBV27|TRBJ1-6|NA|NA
TGTGCCAGCAGTTTCAGCGATCGCTATTCACCCCTCCACTTT
CASSFSDRYSPLHF
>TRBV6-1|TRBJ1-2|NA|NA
TGTGCCAGCAGTGTGCAGGGTCTCGATGGCTACACCTTC
CASSVQGLDGYTF
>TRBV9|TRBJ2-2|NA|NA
TGTGCCAGCAGCGTGGGGGGTACCACCGGGGAGCTGTTTTTT
CASSVGGTTGELFF
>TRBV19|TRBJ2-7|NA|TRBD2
TGTGCCAGTAGCCCTGGACTAGCGGGGGGTTACGAGCAGTACTTC
CASSPGLAGGYEQYF
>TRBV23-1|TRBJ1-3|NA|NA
TGCGCCAGCATCCGGGGTAACGGACAAGCCTCTGGAAACACCATATATTTT
CASIRGNGQASGNTIYF
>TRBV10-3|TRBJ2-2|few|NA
TGTGCCATCAGCGTAGACACCGGGGAGCTGTTTTTT
CAISVDTGELFF
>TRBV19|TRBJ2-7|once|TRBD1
TGTGCCAGTAGTATATGGGCCGGACAGGGGTACGAGCAGTACTTC
CASSIWAGQGYEQYF
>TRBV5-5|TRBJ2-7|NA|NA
TGTGCCAGCAGCTTCGGCTACGAGCAGTACTTC
CASSFGYEQYF
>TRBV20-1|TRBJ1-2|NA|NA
TGCAGTATTCAGGGTGGCGGCTACACCTTC
CSIQGGGYTF
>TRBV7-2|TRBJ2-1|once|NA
TGTGCCAGCAGCTTATATACTAGGTCCGGTGAGCAGTTCTTC
CASSLYTRSGEQFF
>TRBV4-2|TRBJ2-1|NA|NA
TGTGCCAGCAGCCACGGGCAGTCCGCCAATGAGCAGTTCTTC
CASSHGQSANEQFF
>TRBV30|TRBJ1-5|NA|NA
TGTGCCTGGAGTGTACAATTGGGCAGGGCTGAGGGTGGAAGCAATCAGCCCCAGCATTTT
CAWSVQLGRAEGGSNQPQHF
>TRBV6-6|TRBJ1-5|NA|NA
TGTGCCAGCAGTTACTGGGTAGATCAGCCCCAGCATTTT
CASSYWVDQPQHF
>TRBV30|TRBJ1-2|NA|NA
TGTGCCTGGAACCACAGGTGGTATGGCTACACCTTC
CAWNHRWYGYTF
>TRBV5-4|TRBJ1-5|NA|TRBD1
TGTGCCAGCAGCCGACAGGGGGCGAGGCAGCCCCAGCATTTT
CASSRQGARQPQHF
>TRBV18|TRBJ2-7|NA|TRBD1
TGTGCCAGCTCACGGATAGTTTTAGGACAGGGAATATCGGGCCCCTACGAGCAGTACTTC
CASSRIVLGQGISGPYEQYF
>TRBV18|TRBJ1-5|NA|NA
TGTGCCAGCTCACCATTACAGGGCAATCAGCCCCAGCATTTT
CASSPLQGNQPQHF
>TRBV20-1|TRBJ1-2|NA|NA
TGCAGTGCTAGAGGTGCGAGTGGCTACACCTTC
CSARGASGYTF
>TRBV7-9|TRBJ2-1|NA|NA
TGTGCCAGCAGCCATTCCGGGGGCCACAATGAGCAGTTCTTC
CASSHSGGHNEQFF
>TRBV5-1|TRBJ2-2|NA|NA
TGCGCCAGCAGCCGTGCGGGGAGCGGGGAGCTGTTTTTT
CASSRAGSGELFF
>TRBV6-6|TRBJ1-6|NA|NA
TGTGCCAGCAGTATTCAGTCGAATTCACCCCTCCACTTT
CASSIQSNSPLHF
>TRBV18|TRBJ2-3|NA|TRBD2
TGTGCCAGCTCACCACCTGTAGCGGGGGGCAGCACAGATACGCAGTATTTT
CASSPPVAGGSTDTQYF
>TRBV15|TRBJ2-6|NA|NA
TGTGCCACCAATGCAGGGTGGAAATCTGGGGCCAACGTCCTGACTTTC
CATNAGWKSGANVLTF
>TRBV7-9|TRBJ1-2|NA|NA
TGTGCCAGCAGCGACGTACCGGGCCAACTAAACCGCTACACCTTC
CASSDVPGQLNRYTF
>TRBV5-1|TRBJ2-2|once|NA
TGCGCCAGCAGCTTGTACTCCAGGGGTGTTACCACCGGGGAGCTGTTTTTT
CASSLYSRGVTTGELFF
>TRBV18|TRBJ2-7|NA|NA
TGTGCCAGCTCATCTCCAGGGGGGTACGAGCAGTACTTC
CASSSPGGYEQYF
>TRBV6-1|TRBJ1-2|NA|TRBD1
TGTGCCAGCAGTTTCCAACAGACAGGGCGGTGGGGCTACACCTTC
CASSFQQTGRWGYTF
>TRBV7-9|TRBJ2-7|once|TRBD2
TGTGCCAGCAGCTTACAGGCGGGGGGCCTCTCCCACGAGCAGTACTTC
CASSLQAGGLSHEQYF
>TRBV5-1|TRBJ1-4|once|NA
TGCGCCAGCAGCTTAAGGACAGCGGGTAATGAAAAACTGTTTTTT
CASSLRTAGNEKLFF
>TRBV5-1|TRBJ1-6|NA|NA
TGCGCCAGCATGGTGAGCTCCTATAATTCACCCCTCCACTTT
CASMVSSYNSPLHF
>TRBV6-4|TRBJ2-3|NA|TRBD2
TGTGCCAGCAGTGACGAGGGCCGGGGGGCGCAGTATTTT
CASSDEGRGAQYF
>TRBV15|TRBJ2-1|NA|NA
TGTGCCACCACTCCGAAAGGGCAGACAGGCTTAGTGGGTGATGAGCAGTTCTTC
CATTPKGQTGLVGDEQFF
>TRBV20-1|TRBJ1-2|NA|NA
TGCAGTGTCGGGGGGTCCAATGGCTACACCTTC
CSVGGSNGYTF
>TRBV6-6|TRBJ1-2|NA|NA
TGTGCCAGCCGGTGGGCCGAAGCGGGCTACACCTTC
CASRWAEAGYTF